The 12 T cell receptor beta chains below all came from one sample that was sequenced in a study of T cells after posttransplantation cyclophosphamide (dated by TCRdb to about 2016). The treatment or condition label corresponds to: high-dose cyclophosphamide on days +3 and +4 as single-agent GVHD prophylaxis. Busulfan and fludarabine conditioning, a related or unrelated marrow graft, and cyclophosphamide on days +3 and +4 were given to PTCy patients. The library was prepared using the immunoSEQ multiplex PCR assay. TCRdb's version of the immuneACCESS table is confined to in-frame rearrangements and falls short of the full clone set. An unresolved V gene accounts for under half of the shortfall where checked; the remainder is of unknown origin. The sample data list roughly 12,000 clones, and just over 90% of these were observed just once. Together, the top ten hold around 3.6% of the sample. This specimen consisted of PBMCs, obtained after allogeneic stem cell transplant with posttransplant cyclophosphamide. The source of these receptors is a female patient younger than 45 who received an allogeneic stem cell transplant from an unrelated donor, was CMV-positive, and had no GVHD. Following transplantation, T cells from the graft donor may be among those present.

This chain links TRBV28 with TRBJ2-5, with a weak D call TRBD2 (5 bases). The end of the DNA fits TRBJ2-7 better, so the J call may be wrong. The CDR3 consists of 17 residues. Germline CDR1 reads MDHEN; CDR2 reads SYDVKM. The CDR3: CASSFFPPRLTSYEQYF. The CDR3 DNA is TGTGCCAGCAGTTTTTTCCCCCCGCGACTAACCTCCTACGAGCAGTACTTC.

The CDR3 loop reads CASSLEGLLAKNIQYF. DNA for the CDR3: TGTGCCAGCAGCTTGGAGGGGCTCCTAGCCAAAAACATTCAGTACTTC. The J gene is TRBJ2-4, the V gene TRBV5-4; tentative D call: TRBD1 (5 bases). The CDR3 is made up of 16 amino acids. V was clipped by 0 bases and J by 0 bases, with 10 bases between them. Germline values: CDR1 SGHNT, CDR2 YYREEE (reference sequence).

The V gene is TRBV15, the J gene TRBJ1-1; TRBD1 is a possible D gene (5 bases). The V gene lost 0 bases and the J gene lost 0 bases, with 11 bases spanning the gap. CDR3 size: 16 residues. The germline V gene encodes CDR1 LNHNV and CDR2 YYDKDF (reference sequence). Written as DNA, the CDR3 is TGTGCCACCAGCAGAGATCGTCGGGGGATGAACACTGAAGCTTTCTTT. It specifies CATSRDRRGMNTEAFF.

This clone has a handful of counts. The V call is TRBV19, the J call TRBJ2-2; 7 bases line up with TRBD2. V shed 6 bases, J shed 7 bases, and the junction held 8 bases outside the gene matches. The CDR3 extends over 14 amino acids. CDR1 LNHDA and CDR2 SQIVND come from the germline V gene (reference sequence). The CDR3 loop reads CASRPTGTNGELFF. For the CDR3, the DNA is TGTGCCAGTAGACCCACCGGGACTAACGGGGAGCTGTTTTTT.

This chain links TRBV5-1 with TRBJ2-3, with TRBD2 identical over 9 bases. Germline loops: CDR1 SGHRS, CDR2 YFSETQ. The CDR3 is 17 residues long. V gave up 0 bases and J gave up 0 bases; unmatched junction bases: 5. CDR3 coding DNA: TGCGCCAGCAGCTTGGACCCTAGCGGGGACAGCACAGATACGCAGTATTTT. It yields the protein CASSLDPSGDSTDTQYF.

CDR3 DNA sequence: TGTGCCAGCAGCTCGCCCCGGACAGGGCTCTACGAGCAGTACTTC. The encoded protein is CASSSPRTGLYEQYF. The chain carries TRBV7-8 and TRBJ2-7, with 8 bases matching TRBD1. The length of the CDR3 is 15 residues. V lost 4 bases and J lost 3; bases outside the gene matches: 8. Germline V lookup: CDR1 SGHVS, CDR2 FQNEAQ.

In its sample, this clone was seen once. The rearrangement joins TRBV27 to TRBJ2-3, with 11 positions matching TRBD2. V lost 2 bases and J lost 3; bases outside the gene matches: 7. Germline-derived CDR1 and CDR2 are MNHEY and SMNVEV (reference sequence). There are 17 residues in the CDR3. This CDR3 reads CASSLPLAGGRTDTQYF. CDR3 bases: TGTGCCAGCAGTTTACCGCTAGCGGGAGGTAGAACAGATACGCAGTATTTT.

The table lists this clone with a count of one. The gene calls are TRBV5-8 and TRBJ1-3, with a tentative D call TRBD1 (5 bases). The CDR3 is 12 residues long. From germline, CDR1 is SGHTS and CDR2 YDEGEE. The CDR3 sequence: CALQVSGNTIYF. Here the CDR3 DNA reads TGTGCTTTACAGGTCTCCGGAAACACCATATATTTT. Supplemented by reference TRBV5-8 and TRBJ1-3, the full variable domain reads EAGVTQSPTHLIKTRGQQATLRCSPISGHTSVYWYQQALGLGLQFLLWYDEGEERNRGNFPPRFSGRQFPNYSSELNVNALELEDSALYLCALQVSGNTIYFGEGSWLTVV.

V usage is TRBV7-3 and J usage is TRBJ1-5; 9 bases align to TRBD1. CDR1 and CDR2 from the germline V gene are SGHTA and FQGTGA. CDR3 length: 14 residues. V was pared by 5 bases and J by 4 bases, with 3 bases of the junction left unmatched. CDR3 nucleotides: TGTGCCAGCAGCCCGACAGGGGGTAATCAGCCCCAGCATTTT. This sequence encodes CASSPTGGNQPQHF.

The rearrangement links TRBV5-6 to TRBJ2-3; TRBD2 matches 10 bases. The V and J ends lost 2 bases and 5 bases, in that order; junction bases with no gene match: 5. The CDR3 has 15 amino acids. From germline, CDR1 is SGHDT and CDR2 YYEEEE. In DNA form, the CDR3 reads TGTGCCAGCAGCTTTTCCCCTAGCGGGGGAGATACGCAGTATTTT. Residues: CASSFSPSGGDTQYF.

The V call is TRBV27, the J call TRBJ1-5, with D maybe TRBD1 (6 bases). With 6 bases removed from V and 3 bases from J, the gap between germline ends came to 21 bases. CDR1 and CDR2 (germline): MNHEY, SMNVEV (reference sequence). The CDR3 runs to 17 residues. CDR3 in amino acids: CASSSTPTGPYNQPQHF. CDR3 coding DNA: TGTGCCAGCAGCTCCACTCCGACAGGCCCCTACAATCAGCCCCAGCATTTT.

V and J are TRBV27 and TRBJ1-5; D unclear. This CDR3 has 12 residues. V lost 3 bases and J lost 9, with 9 bases in between. Germline lookup yields CDR1 MNHEY and CDR2 SMNVEV (reference sequence). CDR3 nucleotide sequence: TGTGCCAGCAGTTTCTGGGGAGGGCCCCAGCATTTT. Encoded protein: CASSFWGGPQHF.